A selection of T cell receptor beta chains follows, all from one sample in a study of blood T cell repertoires in COVID-19. Here immunoSEQ multiplex PCR was the method, and the copy in TCRdb shows in-frame clones only, minus some. This table has 280,000 or so clones, 86% appearing once. Material: peripheral blood. The receptors originated from a woman aged 25 to 39 who had recovered from COVID-19. CDR3s leave out the opening cysteine and the closing phenylalanine or tryptophan.

TRBV10-1	TRBJ2-5	ASSRDTGETQY
TRBV7-8	TRBJ1-1	ASGLGLNTEAF
TRBV2	TRBJ2-1	ASSDKETGGENEQF
TRBV19	TRBJ1-5	ASTQGLQPQH
TRBV7-9	TRBJ2-5	ASSLTPTAQETQY
TRBV19	TRBJ1-1	ASSSDTYLTEAF
TRBV6-5	TRBJ1-5	ATIGTGGGNQPQH
TRBV7-8	TRBJ2-1	ASSLASRGNEQF
TRBV11-2	TRBJ2-3	ASSSLAGGLFADTQY
TRBV7-2	TRBJ2-3	ASSLVATGRTDTQY
TRBV6-5	TRBJ2-3	ASSDGTSSTDTQY
TRBV28	TRBJ1-2	ASSLGGRYYGYT
TRBV15	TRBJ2-7	ATSREIDRDEQY
TRBV4-2	TRBJ2-7	ASSQDPSLAGYEQY
TRBV19	TRBJ1-4	ASKQPGANEKLF
TRBV9	TRBJ2-3	ASSVDERSTDTQY
TRBV3-1/TRBV3-2	TRBJ1-5	ASSPDRGQGPQH
TRBV6-4	TRBJ2-5	ATDPGRAQGYY
TRBV6-2/TRBV6-3	TRBJ2-7	ASSYLTDEQY
TRBV19	TRBJ2-7	ASSNRVSYEQY
TRBV18	TRBJ2-5	ASSPPLNQETQY
TRBV15	TRBJ2-7	ATSRDQGGGDEQY
TRBV7-2	TRBJ2-5	ASSSNRGAKTQY
TRBV7-6	TRBJ2-7	ASSPRDRGVYEQY
TRBV7-6	TRBJ2-7	ASSLTSGSYEQY
TRBV5-6	TRBJ1-1	ASTSPGTGGFGNTEAF
TRBV30	TRBJ2-5	AWSLTGGRETQY
TRBV19	TRBJ2-7	ASSGKDVDSSYEQY
TRBV7-9	TRBJ2-7	ASSTGLAGGREQY
TRBV19	TRBJ2-7	ASSISESGGGYEQY
TRBV7-2	TRBJ2-5	ASSLRGRKQETQY
TRBV3-1/TRBV3-2	TRBJ1-2	ASSQGYGVSGGYT
TRBV27	TRBJ1-1	ASSFTAGGTEAF
TRBV5-1	TRBJ2-2	ASSLALSKGELF
TRBV5-4	TRBJ2-7	ASSPAGAGGFREQY
TRBV10-3	TRBJ1-4	AISEKGQGYEKLF
TRBV10-3	TRBJ1-6	AISRGSSYNSPLH
TRBV19	TRBJ1-1	ASSPGGVYTEAF
TRBV5-4	TRBJ2-1	ASSLAGTGAFNEQF
TRBV2	TRBJ1-6	ASRPDRGPPLH
TRBV28	TRBJ2-1	ASSGRGSLRDEQF
TRBV10-3	TRBJ2-2	AISDRGWAGELF
TRBV10-3	TRBJ1-2	AISEPEGGPPYGYT
TRBV18	TRBJ2-1	ASSPPSGRASEQF
TRBV6-6	TRBJ1-1	ASSREGISAF
TRBV9	TRBJ2-1	ASSSSGQTANEQF
TRBV9	TRBJ2-6	ASSPRGREPGANVLT
TRBV5-1	TRBJ2-5	ASSLAGVETQY
TRBV28	TRBJ1-2	ASSLAVYGYT
TRBV14	TRBJ2-3	ASSHLRTGTDTQY
TRBV18	TRBJ1-1	ASSPRGQGFGDTEAF
TRBV21-1	TRBJ2-1	ASSLRLIYNEQF
TRBV6-5	TRBJ1-6	ASRTGTDNSPLH
TRBV19	TRBJ1-1	ASSPSGTEAF
TRBV12-3/TRBV12-4	TRBJ1-1	ASSPGQNTEAF
TRBV19	TRBJ1-6	ASSLGQTYSYNSPLH
TRBV19	TRBJ2-7	ASSNGGSNYEQY
TRBV4-3	TRBJ2-3	ASSLQGAITDTQY
TRBV28	TRBJ1-5	ASSEGNQPQH